This T cell receptor (beta chain) originates from a study of spatial heterogeneity in lung cancer. The presence of a unique molecular identifier marked each TCR cDNA molecule. MiXCR, applied by TCRdb to the 5' RACE reads, yields one record per CDR3 protein. The sample includes 9,500 to 10,000 distinct CDR3 sequences, 45% to 65% of them seen just once. General observations from the study: In tumors, expanded intratumoral alpha and beta TCR counts tracked mutation counts. Coverage of tumor T cells, an estimated figure, was about 7.1% for alpha and around 13% for beta chains.

This clonotype showed up just once. Its antigen is still unknown. In a library made to pick up alpha chains, this beta chain is a stray read with a size that means little. Trimming removed 4 bases from V and 7 bases from J, with 16 bases in between. This CDR3 comprises 15 residues. Stated time point: sample taken at primary tumor resection. The donors were 70 or so patients with non-small cell lung cancer that was early-stage and untreated. This sample comprised lung tumor tissue, obtained at surgery. V gene TRBV12-3 or TRBV12-4 combines with J gene TRBJ1-4; possible D gene TRBD1, 6 bases. This TCR was recovered from a female donor with early-stage non-small cell lung cancer. The CDR3 DNA sequence: TGTGCCAGCAGTTCGCCGGGGGGCTGGAGTGAAAAACTGTTTTTT. Amino acids: CASSSPGGWSEKLFF.